This TCR beta chain was profiled in a study of technical replicates of blood from a few donors. CDR3 size: 18 residues. V gave up 0 bases and J gave up 3 bases; unmatched junction bases: 7. Sequencing was performed with immunoSEQ multiplex PCR; in TCRdb, only in-frame clones are kept and a portion is missing. This sample yields approximately 87,000 clones, of which approximately 92% are seen a single time; 0.39% belongs to the top ten. Sequenced: T cells isolated from PBMCs. This sequence originates from a human donor in good health. Some clones in this sample may be carry-over from other donors' samples. The chain couples TRBV5-3 to TRBJ2-2, with TRBD1 matching over 11 bases. TRBV5-3 is placed among ORFs of uncertain function. CDR3 protein: CARSLALGQGVDTGELFF. The CDR3 coding sequence is TGTGCCAGAAGCTTGGCCCTGGGACAGGGGGTAGACACCGGGGAGCTGTTTTTT.